The present TCR beta chain was sequenced within a study of spatial heterogeneity in lung cancer (dated by TCRdb to the late 2010s). Concerning the study at large: Beta-chain transcripts were consistently detected in greater numbers than alpha-chain transcripts, which likely reflected higher beta-chain transcript abundance. In the raw uncorrected reads, each unique combination of TCR and UMI appeared on average more than ten times. The study quantitatively compared TCR alpha and beta repertoires across multiple tumor regions, matched nontumor lung and blood in non-small cell lung cancer. Nonsynonymous mutation counts, determined by whole-exome sequencing of tumor tissue, were related to features of the TCR repertoire. Both alpha and beta chains were TCR-sequenced in a few hundred tumor regions, under 80 matched nontumor lung samples and around 54 PBMC samples obtained at surgery.

The intended sense of this specimen's time point label: sample taken at primary tumor resection. Donors were around 71 patients with early-stage, untreated non-small cell lung cancer from the lung TRACERx cohort. TCR sequencing used whole RNA extracted from tumor and nontumor lung tissue, or from cryopreserved PBMC samples, without cell sorting. A patient was chosen for TCR sequencing only when enough RNA was available from at least two tumor regions. From the germline V gene (reference sequence), CDR1 is DFQATT and CDR2 is SNEGSKA. The CDR3 spans 19 residues, from the cysteine through the phenylalanine. Kept here is only the CDR3 DNA, which spans 57 bases and is read in frame from base 1. Germline trimming amounts to 0 bases on V and 6 bases on J, with 17 as the count of junction bases outside the gene matches. The library was produced with 5' RACE. The listed sequencing device is NextSeq 500. In the TCR library protocol, a unique molecular identifier was attached to each TCR cDNA molecule so that PCR and sequencing errors could be corrected. The study's own analysis went as follows. TCR identification, UMI-based error correction and CDR3 extraction were all carried out with Decombinator tools. Expanded TCRs were defined as those above a frequency of 2 per 1,000, corresponding to the top 1% of the tumor frequency distribution. Rényi diversity was computed with the R vegan package after subsampling each repertoire 100 times to 5,000 TCRs. CDR3 similarity networks were built from amino acid triplet string-kernel similarity, with CDR3s being connected when pairwise similarity was above 0.82. The raw public data were reprocessed by TCRdb itself: fastp quality trimming at Q25, MiXCR clonotype calling, in-frame beta chains only. Rows matching on CDR3 protein sequence are summarized as one entry with the most common DNA and genes. The V and J calls reflect TCRdb's pipeline rather than the authors' work. The sample has tens of thousands of distinct CDR3 sequences on record, approximately 7.2% of them singletons. The ten biggest clones cover 29% of the sample.

Only a few counts were recorded for this clonotype. What antigen it recognizes has not been identified. Within one base of it there is no much larger clone, and no base qualities were kept. What the research found in general, with its limitations: Confirming at a functional level the hypothesis that regional TCRs recognize regional mutations was considered to require additional single-cell paired TCR alpha and beta sequencing. Ubiquitous expanded tumor TCRs showed up in blood more often at tumor resection than at routine follow-up.

The chain is assembled from TRBV20-1 and TRBJ2-3; 11 bases in between match TRBD2. The origin of this receptor is a female donor with early-stage non-small cell lung cancer. Sample: PBMCs, taken at surgery. The CDR3 corresponds to CSARDQASGRSISGDTQYF. The sequence in DNA is TGCAGTGCTAGAGATCAGGCTAGCGGGAGGTCTATTTCGGGGGATACGCAGTATTTT.